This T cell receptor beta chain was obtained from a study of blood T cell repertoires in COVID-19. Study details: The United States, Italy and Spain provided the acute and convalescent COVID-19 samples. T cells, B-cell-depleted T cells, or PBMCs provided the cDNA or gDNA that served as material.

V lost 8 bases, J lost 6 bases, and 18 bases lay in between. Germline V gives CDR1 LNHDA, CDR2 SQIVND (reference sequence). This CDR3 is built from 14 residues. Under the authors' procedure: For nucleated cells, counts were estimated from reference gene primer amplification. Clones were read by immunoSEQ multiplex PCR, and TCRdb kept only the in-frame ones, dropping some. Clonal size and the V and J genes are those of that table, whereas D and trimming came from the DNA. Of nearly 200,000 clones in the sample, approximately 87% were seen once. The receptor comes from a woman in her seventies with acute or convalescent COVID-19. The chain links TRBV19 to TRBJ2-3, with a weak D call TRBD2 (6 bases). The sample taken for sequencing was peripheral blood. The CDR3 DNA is TGTGCCAGTCGAGGGGCGGGACGAGGGGATACGCAGTATTTT. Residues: CASRGAGRGDTQYF.